This paragraph reports one TCR beta chain. What it recognizes is unknown. Germline values: CDR1 SGDLS, CDR2 YYNGEE. V lost 3 bases, J lost 9 bases, and 16 bases lay in between. The CDR3 extends over 14 amino acids. PCR was performed using 60 Vbeta and 13 Jbeta primers. Profiling relied on immunoSEQ multiplex PCR, and the TCRdb table lists in-frame clones only, not all of them. This table holds approximately 74,000 clones, less than 80% found once. The data derive from a study of cytomegalovirus exposure and HLA in healthy donors. Study-level findings and limits: No immune exposure information besides CMV serostatus was available. In a later analysis, TCR association rates varied by HLA locus: DRB1 most, HLA-C fewest.

This clonotype was sampled from a woman in her thirties or forties in good health and CMV-seronegative. This chain uses TRBV9 with TRBJ1-5; TRBD1 might be the D (5 bases). Sample: PBMCs. The CDR3 DNA reads as TGTGCCAGCAGCGACGGGGGGGGTATGCTGCCCCAGCATTTT. Protein sequence: CASSDGGGMLPQHF.